This T cell receptor (beta chain) stems from a study of monozygotic twins with inflammatory bowel disease. Findings and caveats of the study: Healthy co-twins showed greater TCRbeta diversity (inverse Simpson) than IBD patients. No single strong signal or clonotype associated with IBD was supported.

Starting material for each TCR library was around 3,600 ng of total RNA. Template-switch reactions added UMIs with a 6-nucleotide sample barcode. TCRdb reprocessed the 5' RACE reads, keeping one entry per CDR3 protein, no DNA. This table lists about 450,000 distinct CDR3 sequences. Regarding this clonotype: Antigen: not known.

CDR1 and CDR2 (germline): SGHNT, YENEEA. The CDR3 runs 13 residues. This receptor was obtained from a human donor with ulcerative colitis or Crohn's disease, or a healthy co-twin of an affected twin (not recorded which). The sequencing input was blood. The V call is TRBV11-3, the J call TRBJ2-2. CDR3 protein: CASSAEYTGELFF.